One TCR beta chain is described in this entry. Antigen specificity is unknown. The record originates from a study of T cells in Graves' hyperthyroidism and ophthalmopathy. The CDR3 covers 14 residues. CDR1 is MNHEY, CDR2 SVGAGI, per germline. Trimming stripped 0 bases from V and 3 bases from J, with 8 bases between. Patients aged 18 to 65 had newly diagnosed hyperthyroidism of under 2 months' duration. The PBMCs studied were ones that came from about 10 ml fresh peripheral blood. Amplified TCR beta CDR3 regions derived from RNA transcripts. Using the HTBI primer set, a first-round RT-PCR was run on the TCR CDR3. From the multiplex PCR reads, TCRdb called clonotypes with MiXCR, one entry per CDR3 protein. The top ten hold roughly 70% of the sample, which has about 400,000 distinct CDR3 sequences, 25% seen once. Study findings and constraints: Model predictions of ophthalmopathy came a median about 6.3 months before onset. Blood also carried most thyroid clonotypes expanded above 0.001.

The clonotype originates from a man over 45 with Graves' hyperthyroidism. V and J are TRBV6-5 and TRBJ2-5; possible D gene TRBD1, 6 bases. Sequencing used blood. The CDR3 loop is CASSYSYREETQYF. The CDR3 region has the DNA TGTGCCAGCAGTTACTCGTACAGGGAAGAGACCCAGTACTTC.